This entry features one T cell receptor (beta chain) sequence. Its target is not known. The entry originates in a study of cytomegalovirus exposure and HLA in healthy donors. Study at large: The 110 or so validation repertoires used the same platform as the approximately 700 first-cohort repertoires, a later analysis reported.

Repertoires were generated with immunoSEQ multiplex PCR, while TCRdb's copy carries only in-frame clones and drops some. The sample carries about 220,000 clones, approximately 88% recorded once. From the 120-subject validation cohort, which was separate from the roughly 630-subject first cohort, the donors were drawn. The germline V gene has CDR1 PRHDT and CDR2 FYEKMQ (reference sequence). The CDR3 length is 17 residues. The junction had 17 bases not matched to a gene; V was cut back by 5 bases and J by 6 bases. Study-wide results and caveats: Rare sequences made up most TCRs, while some public TCRs were found in many donors. The listing of about 150 TCR beta chains classed them as cytomegalovirus-associated.

The source material was PBMCs. This sequence joins TRBV13 and TRBJ2-7; 9 bases align to TRBD1. This TCR derives from a woman aged 25 to 39 in good health and CMV-seropositive. CDR3: CASSPRGTGSSHLEQYF. CDR3 nucleotide sequence: TGTGCCAGCAGCCCTAGAGGGACAGGGTCGTCCCACCTCGAGCAGTACTTC. The complete variable domain, with remaining parts taken from reference TRBV13 and TRBJ2-7, reads AAGVIQSPRHLIKEKRETATLKCYPIPRHDTVYWYQQGPGQDPQFLISFYEKMQSDKGSIPDRFSAQQFSDYHSELNMSSLELGDSALYFCASSPRGTGSSHLEQYFGPGTRLTVT.